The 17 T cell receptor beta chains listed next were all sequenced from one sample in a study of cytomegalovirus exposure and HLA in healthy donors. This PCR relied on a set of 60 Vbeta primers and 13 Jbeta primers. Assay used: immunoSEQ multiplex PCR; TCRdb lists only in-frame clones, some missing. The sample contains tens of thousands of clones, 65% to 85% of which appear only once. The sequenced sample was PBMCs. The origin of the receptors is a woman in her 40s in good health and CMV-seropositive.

CDR3 nucleotides: TGTGCCAGTAGTATAATTTATGGCGGGGACAGGGGGCGTCAAGGCTACACCTTC. Its translation is CASSIIYGGDRGRQGYTF. V gene TRBV19 combines with J gene TRBJ1-2; 12 nucleotides align to TRBD1. There are 18 residues in the CDR3. CDR1 and CDR2 (germline): LNHDA, SQIVND (reference sequence). Trimming removed 2 bases from V and 8 bases from J; junction bases left unmatched: 15. Drawing the rest from reference TRBV19 and TRBJ1-2, the complete variable domain is DGGITQSPKYLFRKEGQNVTLSCEQNLNHDAMYWYRQDPGQGLRLIYYSQIVNDFQKGDIAEGYSVSREKKESFPLTVTSAQKNPTAFYLCASSIIYGGDRGRQGYTFGSGTRLTVV.

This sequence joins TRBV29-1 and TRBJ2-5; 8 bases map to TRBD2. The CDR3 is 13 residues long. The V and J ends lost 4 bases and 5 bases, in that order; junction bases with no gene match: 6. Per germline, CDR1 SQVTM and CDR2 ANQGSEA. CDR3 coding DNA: TGCAGCGTTGGTTCTAGCGGGTGGGAGACCCAGTACTTC. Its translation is CSVGSSGWETQYF. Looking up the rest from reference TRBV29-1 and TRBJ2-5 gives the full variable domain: SAVISQKPSRDICQRGTSLTIQCQVDSQVTMMFWYRQQPGQSLTLIATANQGSEATYESGFVIDKFPISRPNLTFSTLTVSNMSPEDSSIYLCSVGSSGWETQYFGPGTRLLVL.

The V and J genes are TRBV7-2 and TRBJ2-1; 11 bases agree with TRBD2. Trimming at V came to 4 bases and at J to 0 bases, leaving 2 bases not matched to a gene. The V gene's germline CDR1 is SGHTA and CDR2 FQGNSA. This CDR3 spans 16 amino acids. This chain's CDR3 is CASSSTSGASYNEQFF. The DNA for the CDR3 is TGTGCCAGCAGCTCGACTAGCGGGGCCTCCTACAATGAGCAGTTCTTC.

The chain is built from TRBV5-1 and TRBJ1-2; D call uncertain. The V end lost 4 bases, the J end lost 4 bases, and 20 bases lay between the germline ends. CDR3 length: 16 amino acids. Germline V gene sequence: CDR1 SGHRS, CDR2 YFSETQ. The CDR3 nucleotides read TGCGCCAGCAGCCTGTTATCCGCGGGCAGCCCCTATGGCTACACCTTC. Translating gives CASSLLSAGSPYGYTF.

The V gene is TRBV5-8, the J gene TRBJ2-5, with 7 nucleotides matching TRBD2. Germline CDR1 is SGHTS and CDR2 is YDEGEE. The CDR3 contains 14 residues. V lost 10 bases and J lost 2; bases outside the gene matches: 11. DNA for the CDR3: TGTGCCCCTAGGGAGCGGGACCCACAAGAGACCCAGTACTTC. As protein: CAPRERDPQETQYF.

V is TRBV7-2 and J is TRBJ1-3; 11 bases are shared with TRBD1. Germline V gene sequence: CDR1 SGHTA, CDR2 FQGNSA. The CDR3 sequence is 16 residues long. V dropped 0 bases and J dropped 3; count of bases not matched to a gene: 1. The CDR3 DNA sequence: TGTGCCAGCAGCTTAGCCGGGACAGGGGGTGGAAACACCATATATTTT. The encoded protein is CASSLAGTGGGNTIYF.

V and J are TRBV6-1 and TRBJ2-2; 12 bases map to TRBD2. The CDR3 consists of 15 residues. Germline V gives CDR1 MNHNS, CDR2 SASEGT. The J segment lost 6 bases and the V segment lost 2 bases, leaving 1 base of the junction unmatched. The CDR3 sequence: CASSELAGGPGELFF. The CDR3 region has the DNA TGTGCCAGCAGTGAACTAGCGGGAGGGCCCGGGGAGCTGTTTTTT.

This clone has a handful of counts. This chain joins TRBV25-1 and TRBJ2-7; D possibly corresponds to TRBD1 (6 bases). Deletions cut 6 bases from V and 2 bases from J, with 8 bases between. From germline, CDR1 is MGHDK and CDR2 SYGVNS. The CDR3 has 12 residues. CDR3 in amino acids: CASSRDTYEQYF. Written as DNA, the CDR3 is TGTGCCAGCAGCCGGGACACCTACGAGCAGTACTTC.

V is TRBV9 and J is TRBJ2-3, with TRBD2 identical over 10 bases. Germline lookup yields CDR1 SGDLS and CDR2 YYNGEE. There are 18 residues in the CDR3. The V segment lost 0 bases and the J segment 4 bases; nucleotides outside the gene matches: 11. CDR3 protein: CASSVDKSGRANPDTQYF. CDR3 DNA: TGTGCCAGCAGCGTAGATAAGAGCGGGAGGGCCAACCCAGATACGCAGTATTTT. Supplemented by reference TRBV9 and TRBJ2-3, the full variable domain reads DSGVTQTPKHLITATGQRVTLRCSPRSGDLSVYWYQQSLDQGLQFLIQYYNGEERAKGNILERFSAQQFPDLHSELNLSSLELGDSALYFCASSVDKSGRANPDTQYFGPGTRLTVL.

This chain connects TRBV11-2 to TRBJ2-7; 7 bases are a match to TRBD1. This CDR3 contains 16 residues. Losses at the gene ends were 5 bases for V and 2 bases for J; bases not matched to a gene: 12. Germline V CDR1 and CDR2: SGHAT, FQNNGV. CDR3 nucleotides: TGTGCCAGCAGCCCCCTGCAGCGACAGGGCGCCTACGAGCAGTACTTC. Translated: CASSPLQRQGAYEQYF. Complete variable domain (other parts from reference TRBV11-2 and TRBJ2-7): EAGVAQSPRYKIIEKRQSVAFWCNPISGHATLYWYQQILGQGPKLLIQFQNNGVVDDSQLPKDRFSAERLKGVDSTLKIQPAKLEDSAVYLCASSPLQRQGAYEQYFGPGTRLTVT.

CDR3 region: CASSRDHMNTEAFF. The CDR3 nucleotides are TGTGCCAGTAGTCGTGATCACATGAACACTGAAGCTTTCTTT. This chain joins TRBV19 and TRBJ1-1; D is uncertain. CDR1 is LNHDA, CDR2 SQIVND, per germline (reference sequence). The V end was cut by 5 bases, the J end by 0 bases, with 10 bases between. The CDR3 contains 14 residues.

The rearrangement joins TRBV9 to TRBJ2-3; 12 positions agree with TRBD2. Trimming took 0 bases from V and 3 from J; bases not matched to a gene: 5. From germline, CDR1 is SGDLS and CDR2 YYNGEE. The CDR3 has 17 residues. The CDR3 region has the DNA TGTGCCAGCAGCGTAGATCCTAGCGGGGGGGTAACAGATACGCAGTATTTT. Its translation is CASSVDPSGGVTDTQYF.

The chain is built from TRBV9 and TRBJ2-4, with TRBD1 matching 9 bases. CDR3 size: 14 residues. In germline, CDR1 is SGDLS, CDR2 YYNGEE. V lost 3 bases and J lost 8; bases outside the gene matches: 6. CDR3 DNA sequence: TGTGCCAGCAGCGGGGGACAGGGAGGAGACATTCAGTACTTC. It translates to CASSGGQGGDIQYF.

CDR3 loop: CASSLLATTGSGELFF. The CDR3 region has the DNA TGCGCCAGCAGCTTGTTGGCGACAACTGGTTCCGGGGAGCTGTTTTTT. J is TRBJ2-2 and V is TRBV5-1; D gene uncertain. This CDR3 is built from 16 residues. Deletions cut 1 base from V and 6 bases from J, with 16 bases between. CDR1 and CDR2 (germline): SGHRS, YFSETQ. The full variable domain, its missing parts supplied by reference TRBV5-1 and TRBJ2-2, is KAGVTQTPRYLIKTRGQQVTLSCSPISGHRSVSWYQQTPGQGLQFLFEYFSETQRNKGNFPGRFSGRQFSNSRSEMNVSTLELGDSALYLCASSLLATTGSGELFFGEGSRLTVL.

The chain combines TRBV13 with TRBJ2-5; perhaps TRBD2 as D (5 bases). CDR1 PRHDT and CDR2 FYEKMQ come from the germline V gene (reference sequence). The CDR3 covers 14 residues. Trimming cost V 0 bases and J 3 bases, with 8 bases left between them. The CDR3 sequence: CASSLGLAEETQYF. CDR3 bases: TGTGCCAGCAGCTTAGGCCTAGCTGAAGAGACCCAGTACTTC.

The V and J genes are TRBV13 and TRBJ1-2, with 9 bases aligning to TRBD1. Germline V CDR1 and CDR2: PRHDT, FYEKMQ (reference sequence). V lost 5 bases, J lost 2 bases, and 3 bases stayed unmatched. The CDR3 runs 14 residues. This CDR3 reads CASSPGQGNYGYTF. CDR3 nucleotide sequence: TGTGCCAGCAGCCCCGGACAGGGGAACTATGGCTACACCTTC.

Here the CDR3 reads CAIRETGTENTEAFF. As DNA, the CDR3 is TGTGCCATCAGGGAAACCGGGACAGAGAACACTGAAGCTTTCTTT. The V and J genes are TRBV10-3 and TRBJ1-1; 7 bases fit TRBD1. The germline CDR1 and CDR2 sequences are ENHRY and SYGVKD. J was trimmed by 1 base and V by 6 bases; bases with no gene match: 8. The CDR3 loop spans 15 amino acids.